This TCR beta chain was obtained from a study of shared clonotypes between healthy human individuals (dated by TCRdb to 2018 to 2021). Broadly, across the study: The cohort comprised a couple of women and three men aged 18 to 49 years. For each donor, CD4 naive and CD4 memory were each run on three plates, CD8 naive on two plates, and CD8 memory on one plate. The study deeply sequenced blood TCR repertoires of five healthy adults to estimate repertoire size and the extent of clonotype sharing between individuals. To increase sequencing depth and limit assay-specific biases, TCR repertoire library preparation and sequencing were carried out by different laboratories using diverse techniques. Per donor, leukapheresis produced somewhere between about 0.9 and 9 billion PBMCs.

On this clone itself: The clone's antigen remains unknown. Base qualities were left out, and no much larger clone turns up one base away.

Using the deep immunoSEQ assay, multiplex PCR amplified TCR CDR3 regions from genomic DNA. Extracted genomic DNA from each cell subset was spread evenly across all wells of several immunoSEQ 96-well plates, with each plate serving as a replicate. For sorted subsets, about 210 ng of genomic DNA, equivalent to around 29,000 T cell genomes, went into each replicate PCR. Purified libraries were measured with a Qubit 3.0 fluorometer, size-checked on a Bioanalyzer 2100, and measured again with the KAPA Library Quantification kit. A separate single-read 150-cycle Illumina NextSeq 550 flow cell was used to sequence each immunoSEQ 96-well plate. As for the authors' bioinformatics: The immunoSEQ output contained only junctional sequences without quality scores, so filtering could not match that applied to full-length reads. Sequences were annotated with PyIR, a Python wrapper for IgBLAST v1.9, using IMGT germline references to assign V/J genes and CDR3. Reads were filtered out if the reads had weak V/J assignments (E-value above 1e-6), no CDR3, stop codons, out-of-frame junctions, or ambiguous translated residues. A V3J clonotype was defined by an identical inferred V gene, J gene, and CDR3 amino acid sequence. Percentage overlap between repertoires was calculated by dividing the number of shared unique clonotypes by the size of the smaller repertoire. Three approaches were used to assess repertoire richness: RTK rarefaction, the Chao1 estimator, and Recon v2.1 estimates of unobserved clonotypes. OLGA was used to compute generation probabilities for all TCRbeta clonotypes that the gDNA method yielded from a handful of donors. TCRdb took this table from immuneACCESS and kept in-frame rearrangements with V and J called. Such tables lack part of the clones; where checked against another copy, unresolved V genes explain under half of the gap, and the rest is unexplained. V and J calls and clone size follow that table, whereas D and trimming were derived from the DNA. For this sample there are approximately 100,000 clones; roughly 70% appear just once. The ten largest clones add up to roughly a quarter of the sample.

Broad study findings and their caveats: The genetic and exposure-history diversity represented was limited by the small number of donors. Naive subsets generally had larger estimated clonotype richness than memory subsets did. Pairwise subsampling indicated that sequencing depth was expected to affect the degree of clonotype sharing among donors. Higher generation probabilities were observed for clonotypes shared by all four sorted-subset donors than for non-shared clonotypes. Sampling was limited to blood, and TCR repertoires in tissue likely differ from TCR repertoires in blood. Across a handful of donors, roughly 5% of naive CD4, approximately 3.5% of naive CD8, about 2.3% of memory CD4, and 0.3% to 0.45% of memory CD8 clonotypes were shared. Incomplete sequencing was indicated by rarefaction of sorted-subset datasets, despite the large sequencing depth.

The donors were healthy, HIV-negative adults with no recently reported acute infections or vaccinations. All donors were Caucasian adults living in Nashville, Tennessee, USA. CD8 memory samples combined magnetically selected CD45RO+ cells with CCR7-negative CD45RA+ effector memory (TemRA) cells. After blood collection by leukapheresis, PBMCs were isolated using Ficoll-Histopaque density gradient centrifugation and then cryopreserved in the vapor phase of liquid nitrogen. Purity and quantity of every magnetically sorted T cell population were checked by analytical flow cytometry. From each sorted fraction, genomic DNA was isolated and quantified by UV absorbance on a Nanodrop 2000c. V and J are truncated by 1 base and 5 bases respectively, leaving an intervening sequence of 12 bases. CDR1 and CDR2 are read off the germline V gene (reference sequence) as LNHNV and YYDKDF. From the cysteine through the phenylalanine, the CDR3 covers 14 amino acids. Only CDR3 DNA remains: 42 bases, in frame from the first base.

The source is a woman in her thirties in good health. Material: memory CD8+ T cells sorted from blood. This sample's cell subset or site label indicates: CD45RO+ cells pooled with CCR7-negative TemRA cells. The V gene is TRBV15 and the J gene is TRBJ2-7, with no D gene named confidently. The CDR3 protein: CATSRALASDEQYF. The sequenced DNA is TGTGCCACCAGCAGAGCCCTCGCCAGCGACGAGCAGTACTTC.